The TCR beta chain described here comes from a study of cytotoxic CD8 clonotypes in ibrutinib-treated CLL. Study details: After a median of 68 months, about 14 patients stayed remitted and approximately twelve progressed; responses had been partial in 24 and complete in 2.

Cryopreserved PBMCs were the source of about 1.9 micrograms of genomic DNA, which went to TCR beta libraries. Germline V gene lookup returns CDR1 MGHDK and CDR2 SYGVNS. This CDR3 spans 14 amino acids. Trimming pared 5 bases from V and 6 bases from J, leaving 14 bases between. By proportion, this clone is large (0.1 to 1%). Some clones are missing from TCRdb's copy, which holds only in-frame ones; the method was immunoSEQ multiplex PCR. Of tens of thousands of clones listed, about 86% are singletons. Specimen: PBMCs, collected before ibrutinib treatment. The chain is built from TRBV25-1 and TRBJ2-1; the D call may be TRBD1 or TRBD2 (6 bases each). This sequence originates from a human donor with chronic lymphocytic leukemia. The CDR3 sequence is CASSLGGRTNEQFF. The CDR3, as DNA: TGTGCCAGCAGTTTGGGGGGCAGGACCAATGAGCAGTTCTTC.